This T cell receptor beta chain was recovered during a study of OX40 agonist ivuxolimab in advanced cancers. CDR1 and CDR2 from the germline V gene are SNHLY and FYNNEI. The V end was cut by 7 bases, the J end by 7 bases, with 13 bases between. The CDR3 runs to 13 residues. Note on this clone: Its antigen is still unknown.

The method was immunoSEQ multiplex PCR; TCRdb's version includes in-frame clones alone and lacks a portion of them. Found here are 70,000 or so clones, approximately 80% of them singletons; the top ten hold approximately 1%. Patients were excluded for autoimmune disease history or systemic immunosuppression. Collection of blood occurred at baseline, at cycle 4 day 1, and at cycle 7 day 1. Study conclusions and caveats: There were also nonresponders showing low normalized T-cell clonal expansion.

The clonotype originates from an adult with an advanced solid tumor such as melanoma, head and neck, liver or kidney cancer. This chain uses TRBV2 with TRBJ2-2; D gene uncertain. The specimen comprised CD4+ or CD8+ T cells sorted from blood, sampled in a trial of the OX40 agonist ivuxolimab. CDR3 in amino acids: CASNPEDRGELFF. Written as DNA, the CDR3 is TGTGCCAGCAACCCGGAAGACCGCGGGGAGCTGTTTTTT.